These 18 T cell receptor beta chains originate from one sample sequenced in a study of blood T cell repertoires in COVID-19. Only in-frame clones appear in the TCRdb table, and some are missing; sequencing was by immunoSEQ multiplex PCR. The sample lists under 250,000 clones, 75% to 85% seen once, with approximately 5.2% in the top ten. Material: peripheral blood. These receptors came from a woman between 65 and 79 years old with COVID-19, enrolled during active disease.

The CDR3 region has the DNA TGTGCCAGTAGTACGGGGGGAGAGCAGCCCCAGCATTTT. Its translation: CASSTGGEQPQHF. The chain uses TRBV19 and TRBJ1-5; a possible D gene is TRBD1 (5 bases). CDR1 and CDR2 (germline): LNHDA, SQIVND (reference sequence). The germline V and J ends were trimmed by 4 bases and 7 bases, with 11 bases remaining between them. The CDR3 is made up of 13 amino acids. The full variable domain, with the rest looked up from reference TRBV19 and TRBJ1-5, is DGGITQSPKYLFRKEGQNVTLSCEQNLNHDAMYWYRQDPGQGLRLIYYSQIVNDFQKGDIAEGYSVSREKKESFPLTVTSAQKNPTAFYLCASSTGGEQPQHFGDGTRLSIL.

The chain is built from TRBV5-1 and TRBJ1-4; the match to TRBD1 covers 9 bases. CDR3 length equals 14 residues. The germline gives CDR1 SGHRS, CDR2 YFSETQ. Losses at the gene ends were 5 bases for V and 10 bases for J; bases not matched to a gene: 9. The chain's CDR3 is CASSTSGTGSKLFF. The CDR3 nucleotides read TGCGCCAGCAGTACCTCCGGGACAGGGTCAAAACTGTTTTTT.

The chain has TRBV7-2 and TRBJ1-1, with a possible D match to TRBD1 (5 bases). The CDR3 loop spans 14 amino acids. Trimming pared 3 bases from V and 4 bases from J, leaving 12 bases between. Germline V gene lookup returns CDR1 SGHTA and CDR2 FQGNSA. The CDR3 DNA follows: TGTGCCAGCAGCTTTTGGGACGGGGGCACTGAAGCTTTCTTT. The encoded protein is CASSFWDGGTEAFF.

The V call is TRBV27, the J call TRBJ2-2, with TRBD1 as a possible D gene (8 bases). CDR1 and CDR2 from the germline V gene are MNHEY and SMNVEV (reference sequence). The V gene lost 6 bases and the J gene lost 7 bases, with 12 bases spanning the gap. The CDR3 totals 13 residues. CDR3 sequence: CASRDRDYGELFF. The CDR3, as DNA: TGTGCCAGCAGGGACAGGGACTACGGGGAGCTGTTTTTT.

The chain joins TRBV11-2 to TRBJ2-3; 14 positions match TRBD2. V was clipped by 5 bases and J by 3 bases; unmatched bases: 4. The CDR3 has 16 amino acids. Germline lookup yields CDR1 SGHAT and CDR2 FQNNGV. CDR3 amino acids: CASSKGTSGSTDTQYF. In nucleotides, the CDR3 is TGTGCCAGCAGCAAAGGGACTAGCGGGAGTACAGATACGCAGTATTTT.

This sequence joins TRBV5-1 and TRBJ1-2; 10 positions agree with TRBD1. The junction had 2 bases not matched to a gene; V was cut back by 0 bases and J by 12 bases. Germline V gene data show CDR1 as SGHRS and CDR2 as YFSETQ. The CDR3 sequence is 12 residues long. This chain's CDR3 is CASSLGQGANTF. In nucleotides, the CDR3 is TGCGCCAGCAGCTTGGGACAGGGGGCAAACACCTTC. The variable domain in full, with the rest retrieved from reference TRBV5-1 and TRBJ1-2, is KAGVTQTPRYLIKTRGQQVTLSCSPISGHRSVSWYQQTPGQGLQFLFEYFSETQRNKGNFPGRFSGRQFSNSRSEMNVSTLELGDSALYLCASSLGQGANTFGSGTRLTVV.

This chain joins TRBV24-1 and TRBJ1-2; maybe TRBD1 (5 bases). Per the germline V gene, CDR1 is KGHDR and CDR2 is SFDVKD. CDR3 length: 14 residues. V gave up 4 bases and J gave up 2 bases, with 10 bases separating them. CDR3 nucleotide sequence: TGTGCCACCAGTGACTTGGACAAGAACTATGGCTACACCTTC. Translated, it gives CATSDLDKNYGYTF.

The chain employs TRBV5-1 and TRBJ2-1; D is perhaps TRBD1 (6 bases). CDR1 is SGHRS, CDR2 YFSETQ, per germline. Trimming pared 0 bases from V and 1 base from J, leaving 17 bases between. CDR3 size: 18 residues. Written as DNA, the CDR3 is TGCGCCAGCAGCTTGGAGGTGGGGGCCGGCCGTTCCTACAATGAGCAGTTCTTC. Protein: CASSLEVGAGRSYNEQFF.

The gene calls are TRBV29-1 and TRBJ1-2; unclear D gene. Germline CDR1 and CDR2: SQVTM and ANQGSEA. The V and J ends lost 5 bases and 2 bases respectively, with 6 bases between them. The CDR3 loop spans 11 amino acids. The CDR3 is CSVLKNYGYTF. The CDR3 nucleotides read TGCAGCGTTCTAAAGAACTATGGCTACACCTTC.

V and J are TRBV18 and TRBJ1-1; no definite D call. V lost 2 bases and J lost 1, with 5 bases in between. The CDR3 extends over 13 amino acids. The V gene's germline CDR1 is KGHSH and CDR2 LQKENI. The CDR3 loop reads CASSPTANTEAFF. The CDR3, as DNA: TGTGCCAGCTCACCAACAGCGAACACTGAAGCTTTCTTT.

The chain joins TRBV6-2 or TRBV6-3 to TRBJ1-1; D remains ambiguous. This CDR3 is 13 amino acids long. V was shortened by 3 bases and J by 10 bases, with 15 bases between the two germline ends. In germline, CDR1 is MNHEY, CDR2 SVGEGT. The CDR3 DNA sequence: TGTGCCAGCAGTTATCAAAAACAGCCCCGAGCTTTCTTT. This translates into CASSYQKQPRAFF.

V usage is TRBV24-1 and J usage is TRBJ2-3, with 8 bases lining up with TRBD2. The V gene's germline CDR1 is KGHDR and CDR2 SFDVKD. The CDR3 runs 16 residues. Germline trimming cut 0 bases from V and 5 bases from J; bases unmatched to any gene: 6. The CDR3 loop is CATSDLPVAGGDTQYF. DNA for the CDR3: TGTGCCACCAGTGATTTGCCCGTTGCGGGGGGAGATACGCAGTATTTT.

This clone was found a few times. CDR3 nucleotide sequence: TGCGCCAGCAGAGCCCCGGGGAGCGGGACATACGAGCAGTACTTC. This encodes CASRAPGSGTYEQYF. The chain has TRBV10-2 and TRBJ2-7; maybe TRBD2 (7 bases). CDR3 length equals 15 residues. The V end was cut by 6 bases, the J end by 4 bases, with 19 bases between. The germline CDR1 and CDR2 sequences are WSHSY and SAAADI.

The rearrangement joins TRBV9 to TRBJ2-4, with 9 bases lining up with TRBD1. The CDR3 runs to 17 residues. The V gene end was trimmed by 3 bases and the J gene end by 7 bases; junction bases not matched to a gene: 14. The germline CDR1 and CDR2 sequences are SGDLS and YYNGEE. The CDR3 bases are TGTGCCAGCAGCGAGGGACAGGGCCTACCGTCGGCCAACATTCAGTACTTC. This translates into CASSEGQGLPSANIQYF.

This chain uses TRBV19 with TRBJ1-1; TRBD1 aligns across 7 bases. This CDR3 comprises 17 residues. The V gene end was trimmed by 5 bases and the J gene end by 0 bases; junction bases not matched to a gene: 12. Germline V gene data show CDR1 as LNHDA and CDR2 as SQIVND (reference sequence). CDR3 in amino acids: CASSVLPGQRLNTEAFF. DNA for the CDR3: TGTGCCAGTAGTGTACTGCCGGGACAGAGATTGAACACTGAAGCTTTCTTT. Drawing the rest from reference TRBV19 and TRBJ1-1, the complete variable domain is DGGITQSPKYLFRKEGQNVTLSCEQNLNHDAMYWYRQDPGQGLRLIYYSQIVNDFQKGDIAEGYSVSREKKESFPLTVTSAQKNPTAFYLCASSVLPGQRLNTEAFFGQGTRLTVV.

The DNA of the CDR3 is TGTGCCAGCAGTTCCCCGGGAGGTGTTGGGTACGAGCAGTACTTC. It is translated as CASSSPGGVGYEQYF. The chain combines TRBV6-5 with TRBJ2-7; 7 nucleotides agree with TRBD2. The CDR3 loop spans 15 amino acids. V was clipped by 4 bases and J by 4 bases; unmatched bases: 10. Germline V gives CDR1 MNHEY, CDR2 SVGAGI.

This chain connects TRBV19 to TRBJ1-5; no clear D gene. V was cut by 4 bases and J by 3 bases, with 13 bases left in between. The length of the CDR3 is 15 residues. Germline V gene sequence: CDR1 LNHDA, CDR2 SQIVND (reference sequence). CDR3 in amino acids: CASSNIGRPNQPQHF. The CDR3 region has the DNA TGTGCCAGTAGTAATATAGGGAGACCCAATCAGCCCCAGCATTTT.

The gene calls are TRBV28 and TRBJ2-3, with D possibly being TRBD1 (6 bases). The V gene lost 4 bases and the J gene lost 4 bases, with 9 bases spanning the gap. CDR3 length equals 13 residues. CDR1 MDHEN and CDR2 SYDVKM come from the germline V gene. CDR3 coding DNA: TGTGCCAGCAGTTCAGGGGTCCCAGATACGCAGTATTTT. It codes for CASSSGVPDTQYF.